What follows describes a single TCR beta chain. Its antigen is currently unknown. Patients with alopecia areata provided lesional scalp punch biopsies as well as peripheral blood. The data are from a study of CD8+ T cells in alopecia areata. Across the study: Treated patients swallowed 5 to 10 mg of oral tofacitinib twice daily.

Investigators isolated RNA and reverse transcribed it into cDNA to act as the sequencing template. Some clones are missing from TCRdb's copy, which holds only in-frame ones; the method was immunoSEQ multiplex PCR. Counted here are roughly 20,000 clones, about 70% occurring once; the ten biggest clones make up over 6%. Trimming cost V 6 bases and J 4 bases; bases outside gene matches: 9. This CDR3 contains 15 residues. CDR1 and CDR2 from the germline V gene are MNHNS and SASEGT. Findings and limits, study-wide: Mouse data revealed clearer TCR sharing than patient data did, a gap possibly tied to HLA. When scalp samples are sequenced, resident alphabeta T cells of normal skin are also captured. More clonal than normal scalp was lesional scalp, particularly alopecia totalis/universalis.

This receptor was obtained from a human donor with alopecia areata. Sequenced here: skin, sampled at week 0. The chain carries TRBV6-1 and TRBJ1-5, with 7 bases that match TRBD1. As DNA, the CDR3 is TGTGCCAGCAGCATAGACAGGGATCGAAATCAGCCCCAGCATTTT. Its protein product is CASSIDRDRNQPQHF.